Listed below are T cell receptor beta chains from one sample, sequenced in a study of Graves' ophthalmopathy and Graves' hyperthyroidism. TCRdb used MiXCR to reprocess the multiplex PCR reads, holding one entry per CDR3 protein. In the table there are 350,000 to 400,000 distinct CDR3 sequences, around 18% of which are singletons. The sample comprised peripheral blood. These receptors all come from a woman aged 18-29 years with Graves' ophthalmopathy. Each CDR3 is given with its conserved first and last residue. Fields, in order: CDR3 DNA, CDR3 protein, clone size, J gene, V gene, D gene. D genes are given only for firm matches. Clone size is stated in some rows and not others, as once, few, many or a class when expanded.

cdr3_nt: TGTGCCAGCAGCACGGCAATGGGACAGGGCACCGGGGAGCTGTTTTTT; cdr3_aa: CASSTAMGQGTGELFF; clone_size: many; j_call: TRBJ2-2; v_call: TRBV5-4; d_call: TRBD1
cdr3_nt: TGTGCCAGCAGTCGAGGACAGGCGGGCAATCAGCCCCAGCATTTT; cdr3_aa: CASSRGQAGNQPQHF; clone_size: many; j_call: TRBJ1-5; v_call: TRBV28; d_call: TRBD1
cdr3_nt: TGTGCCAGCAGTTACGGGAGGGGCCCTACCTACGAGCAGTACTTC; cdr3_aa: CASSYGRGPTYEQYF; clone_size: few; j_call: TRBJ2-7; v_call: TRBV6-5; d_call: TRBD2
cdr3_nt: TGTGCCAGCAGCCCGGGGCCGGGCCAAGAGACCCAGTACTTC; cdr3_aa: CASSPGPGQETQYF; clone_size: many; j_call: TRBJ2-5; v_call: TRBV7-3; d_call: NA
cdr3_nt: TGTGCCAGCGGTGAGGGCCGCTTCTATGGCTACACCTTC; cdr3_aa: CASGEGRFYGYTF; clone_size: many; j_call: TRBJ1-2; v_call: TRBV6-1; d_call: NA
cdr3_nt: TGTGCCTGGAGTTCAGGCCCCTATGGCTACACCTTC; cdr3_aa: CAWSSGPYGYTF; clone_size: many; j_call: TRBJ1-2; v_call: TRBV30; d_call: NA
cdr3_nt: TGTGCCAGCAGTCTGCCGGGGGGGCACCCCCAGTACTTC; cdr3_aa: CASSLPGGHPQYF; clone_size: many; j_call: TRBJ2-5; v_call: TRBV28; d_call: TRBD2
cdr3_nt: TGCAGCGTTGACCCTACAGGGCGGGAGACCCAGTACTTC; cdr3_aa: CSVDPTGRETQYF; clone_size: many; j_call: TRBJ2-5; v_call: TRBV29-1; d_call: NA
cdr3_nt: TGTGCCTGGAGTGTAGGGACCCTCGATGGCTACACCTTC; cdr3_aa: CAWSVGTLDGYTF; clone_size: once; j_call: TRBJ1-2; v_call: TRBV30; d_call: NA
cdr3_nt: TGTGCCAGCAGCTTAACTGGGGTGACAGATACGCAGTATTTT; cdr3_aa: CASSLTGVTDTQYF; clone_size: many; j_call: TRBJ2-3; v_call: TRBV6-2/TRBV6-3; d_call: NA
cdr3_nt: TGCAGTGCTAGACAGGGGAGCGAGCAGTACTTC; cdr3_aa: CSARQGSEQYF; clone_size: many; j_call: TRBJ2-7; v_call: TRBV20-1; d_call: NA
cdr3_nt: TGTGCCAGCAGTTTTCCCCTCCGACTAGCGGCCCAGAGCTCCTACGAGCAGTACTTC; cdr3_aa: CASSFPLRLAAQSSYEQYF; clone_size: NA; j_call: TRBJ2-7; v_call: TRBV12-3/TRBV12-4; d_call: TRBD2
cdr3_nt: TGTGCCAGCAGCCACCAGAGGGGCCAACCTTGGGGTTTCTTT; cdr3_aa: CASSHQRGQPWGFF; clone_size: many; j_call: TRBJ1-1; v_call: TRBV14; d_call: NA